One sample yielded the 25 T cell receptor beta chains listed below, sequenced in a study of shared T cell receptors in the human thymus (dated by TCRdb to the early 2020s). Libraries came from the immunoSEQ multiplex PCR assay. Held by TCRdb, this immuneACCESS table contains in-frame sequences only and omits some clones. Under half of the omission traces to an unresolved V gene where checked; the cause of the rest is unknown. Within this sample are more than 550,000 clones, with more than 75% of them counted one time only. The ten top clones hold about 0.0094% of the sample. This same sample was also taken into another study, of human thymus T cells.

Sequenced input: thymocytes. The source of these receptors is a boy under two years old with a congenital heart defect. Donor details come from another sample of the same person, matched by shared clones.

V and J are TRBV6-1 and TRBJ2-5; tentatively, D is TRBD2 (6 bases). CDR3 size: 14 residues. In germline, CDR1 is MNHNS, CDR2 SASEGT. V was shortened by 10 bases and J by 0 bases, with 15 bases between the two germline ends. CDR3 DNA: TGTGCCACCCACCACGGAGGGAACCAAGAGACCCAGTACTTC. It is translated as CATHHGGNQETQYF.

This clone was recorded only once. The chain is built from TRBV27 and TRBJ2-1, with 11 bases fitting TRBD2. This CDR3 spans 17 amino acids. Germline lookup yields CDR1 MNHEY and CDR2 SMNVEV (reference sequence). Trimming removed 2 bases from V and 9 bases from J; junction bases left unmatched: 12. The CDR3 nucleotides are TGTGCCAGCAGTTTACACTATCTAGCGGGGGGAGTCAGTGAGCAGTTCTTC. It is translated as CASSLHYLAGGVSEQFF.

This sequence joins TRBV28 and TRBJ2-1, with a tentative D call TRBD1 (5 bases). V was shortened by 6 bases and J by 4 bases, with 22 bases between the two germline ends. The CDR3 is made up of 17 amino acids. Germline CDR1 and CDR2: MDHEN and SYDVKM. The CDR3 nucleotides read TGTGCCAGCAGCCCCCACCTCCTTACGACAGCGTACAATGAGCAGTTCTTC. Translating it yields CASSPHLLTTAYNEQFF. Combining the CDR3 with reference TRBV28 and TRBJ2-1 gives the whole variable domain DVKVTQSSRYLVKRTGEKVFLECVQDMDHENMFWYRQDPGLGLRLIYFSYDVKMKEKGDIPEGYSVSREKKERFSLILESASTNQTSMYLCASSPHLLTTAYNEQFFGPGTRLTVL.

The chain uses TRBV28 and TRBJ1-6, with 12 bases aligning to TRBD1. CDR3 size: 20 residues. Trimming at V came to 4 bases and at J to 10 bases, leaving 20 bases not matched to a gene. Germline-derived CDR1 and CDR2 are MDHEN and SYDVKM. The CDR3 DNA is TGTGCCAGCAGTTGTTACCCCATCCGGGACAGGGGGCTTGGGGGGTCACCCCTCCACTTT. Amino acids: CASSCYPIRDRGLGGSPLHF.

J is TRBJ1-2 and V is TRBV9; 9 bases are a match to TRBD1. The CDR3 consists of 15 residues. Trimming removed 3 bases from V and 3 bases from J; junction bases left unmatched: 6. From germline, CDR1 is SGDLS and CDR2 YYNGEE. CDR3 nucleotides: TGTGCCAGCAGCGCTGGACAGGGGTTCTACTATGGCTACACCTTC. As protein: CASSAGQGFYYGYTF.

The chain combines TRBV5-1 with TRBJ2-1; 10 nucleotides match TRBD2. V lost 4 bases to trimming and J lost 2 bases; unmatched junction nucleotides: 3. Germline values: CDR1 SGHRS, CDR2 YFSETQ. This CDR3 is 15 amino acids long. CDR3 sequence (DNA): TGCGCCAGCAGCACCGGACTAGCGGCCTACAATGAGCAGTTCTTC. Residues: CASSTGLAAYNEQFF.

This clone was detected only once. V gene TRBV6-1 combines with J gene TRBJ1-5; D is unresolved. The V end lost 2 bases, the J end lost 6 bases, and 23 bases lay between the germline ends. The CDR3 covers 18 residues. CDR1 MNHNS and CDR2 SASEGT come from the germline V gene. The CDR3 bases are TGTGCCAGCAGTGAACCGAGTTACAACGGGGTACGGGGTCAGCCCCAGCATTTT. Translated: CASSEPSYNGVRGQPQHF.

The chain uses TRBV4-3 and TRBJ2-1; TRBD1 aligns across 7 bases. This CDR3 spans 15 amino acids. The J segment lost 3 bases and the V segment lost 0 bases, leaving 2 bases of the junction unmatched. In germline, CDR1 is LGHNA, CDR2 YSLEER. The CDR3 region has the DNA TGCGCCAGCAGCCAAGACCGGGACAGCTACAATGAGCAGTTCTTC. Amino acids: CASSQDRDSYNEQFF.

The chain carries TRBV5-4 and TRBJ2-1; weak D call: TRBD2 (5 bases). The length of the CDR3 is 14 residues. The germline V and J ends were trimmed by 3 bases and 7 bases, with 14 bases remaining between them. CDR1 is SGHNT and CDR2 is YYREEE in the germline V gene (reference sequence). CDR3 residues: CASSWGGSGNEQFF. DNA of the CDR3: TGTGCCAGCAGCTGGGGTGGTTCGGGGAATGAGCAGTTCTTC.

This clone showed up just a few times. V and J are TRBV25-1 and TRBJ1-3; a weak D match, TRBD1 (6 bases). The CDR3 length is 14 residues. Germline V gene lookup returns CDR1 MGHDK and CDR2 SYGVNS. V lost 3 bases to trimming and J lost 1 base, with 7 bases between them. The CDR3 region is CASSETGSGNTIYF. The CDR3 DNA is TGTGCCAGCAGTGAGACAGGTTCTGGAAACACCATATATTTT. The whole variable domain, filled in from reference TRBV25-1 and TRBJ1-3, reads EADIYQTPRYLVIGTGKKITLECSQTMGHDKMYWYQQDPGMELHLIHYSYGVNSTEKGDLSSESTVSRIRTEHFPLTLESARPSHTSQYLCASSETGSGNTIYFGEGSWLTVV.

The CDR3 loop is CASSQAAIESSLSTDTQYF. CDR3 bases: TGCGCCAGCAGCCAAGCGGCAATAGAGTCTAGCTTATCCACAGATACGCAGTATTTT. This sequence joins TRBV4-3 and TRBJ2-3, with D possibly TRBD2 on 5 matching bases. Germline assignment: CDR1 LGHNA and CDR2 YSLEER. Trimming stripped 1 base from V and 2 bases from J, with 22 bases between. The CDR3 spans 19 residues.

This sequence joins TRBV5-1 and TRBJ2-5; 7 bases align to TRBD1. The V gene end was trimmed by 1 base and the J gene end by 4 bases; junction bases not matched to a gene: 4. The CDR3 consists of 14 residues. Germline V gene data show CDR1 as SGHRS and CDR2 as YFSETQ. The CDR3: CASSLTGTVETQYF. The CDR3 coding sequence is TGCGCCAGCAGCTTGACCGGGACAGTAGAGACCCAGTACTTC.

The chain recombines TRBV7-9 with TRBJ2-3, with 12 bases aligning to TRBD2. The length of the CDR3 is 16 residues. Germline V gives CDR1 SEHNR, CDR2 FQNEAQ (reference sequence). The V segment lost 5 bases and the J segment 4 bases; nucleotides outside the gene matches: 7. CDR3 sequence reads: CASSLETSGSPDTQYF. The CDR3, as DNA: TGTGCCAGCAGCCTTGAGACTAGCGGGAGTCCAGATACGCAGTATTTT.

This clone has only one observation. The CDR3 spells CASSVNRDRNEQFF. DNA for the CDR3: TGCGCCAGCAGCGTGAACAGGGACCGCAATGAGCAGTTCTTC. This sequence joins TRBV4-3 and TRBJ2-1, with D possibly matching TRBD1 (6 bases). Per germline, CDR1 LGHNA and CDR2 YSLEER. The CDR3 sequence is 14 residues long. The V and J ends lost 5 bases and 6 bases respectively, with 14 bases between them.

Comments on this clone: The junction departs from germline at one end; a sequencing error may be responsible. V is TRBV7-9 and J is TRBJ2-1, with 14 bases matching TRBD2. Germline V lookup: CDR1 SEHNR, CDR2 FQNEAQ (reference sequence). CDR3 length: 16 residues. The CDR3 bases are TGTGCCAGCAACTTACCGGGACTAGCGGGAGATAATGAGCAGTTCTTC. Protein: CASNLPGLAGDNEQFF. The whole variable domain, remainder taken from reference TRBV7-9 and TRBJ2-1, is DTGVSQNPRHKITKRGQNVTFRCDPISEHNRLYWYRQTLGQGPEFLTYFQNEAQLEKSRLLSDRFSAERPKGSFSTLEIQRTEQGDSAMYLCASNLPGLAGDNEQFFGPGTRLTVL.

Note on this clone: At one of its ends the junction is not consistent with the germline gene, which may arise from a read error. The identical CDR3 is also encoded by other nucleotide sequences in the sample. The chain couples TRBV5-6 to TRBJ1-6; TRBD1 matches at 8 bases. The CDR3 is 17 residues long. Looked up from germline, CDR1 is SGHDT and CDR2 is YYEEEE. In DNA, the CDR3 is TGTGCCAGCAGCTTGTTGGCAGGGGGCCTGAGTGATTCCCCCCTCCACTTT. Amino acids: CASSLLAGGLSDSPLHF.

The rearrangement uses TRBV19 and TRBJ1-5; D possibly corresponds to TRBD1 (5 bases). Trimming cost V 7 bases and J 6 bases, with 13 bases left between them. Germline V gene sequence: CDR1 LNHDA, CDR2 SQIVND (reference sequence). CDR3 length: 13 amino acids. The chain's CDR3 is CASTRGDFQPQHF. The DNA for the CDR3 is TGTGCCAGTACCCGGGGGGACTTTCAGCCCCAGCATTTT.

CDR3 in amino acids: CASSHKTNTPSRGINTGELFF. In nucleotides, the CDR3 is TGCGCCAGCAGCCATAAGACCAACACGCCCTCGCGGGGGATTAACACCGGGGAGCTGTTTTTT. V gene TRBV4-3 combines with J gene TRBJ2-2; TRBD2 aligns across 7 bases. V lost 3 bases, J lost 2 bases, and 21 bases stayed unmatched. CDR1 is LGHNA and CDR2 is YSLEER in the germline V gene. The length of the CDR3 is 21 residues.

The V call is TRBV27, the J call TRBJ2-1; 11 bases agree with TRBD2. V lost 5 bases to trimming and J lost 2 bases; unmatched junction nucleotides: 8. Germline assignment: CDR1 MNHEY and CDR2 SMNVEV (reference sequence). This CDR3 is built from 17 residues. In DNA, the CDR3 is TGTGCCAGCAGTGCCACTCCTAGCGGGGGGACCTACAATGAGCAGTTCTTC. Amino acids: CASSATPSGGTYNEQFF.

As to this clone: Sequence at one end of the junction differs from germline and may be a read error. The chain carries TRBV9 and TRBJ2-7; D gene uncertain. Looked up from germline, CDR1 is SGDLS and CDR2 is YYNGEE. This CDR3 comprises 17 residues. CDR3 coding DNA: TGTGCCAGCAGCGTAGCTTTCAGGCTGGGTGAGTCCTGCGAGCAGTACTTC. It encodes CASSVAFRLGESCEQYF.

J is TRBJ2-5 and V is TRBV18; maybe TRBD1 (6 bases). Trimming removed 0 bases from V and 2 bases from J, with 10 bases in between. The CDR3 runs 15 residues. Germline assignment: CDR1 KGHSH and CDR2 LQKENI. The CDR3 coding sequence is TGTGCCAGCTCACCACCTACTACAGGGCAAGAGACCCAGTACTTC. Its protein is CASSPPTTGQETQYF.

The chain's CDR3 is CASSQERSGSESTGELFF. CDR3 nucleotide sequence: TGCGCCAGCAGCCAAGAGAGAAGCGGGAGTGAATCCACCGGGGAGCTGTTTTTT. The chain recombines TRBV4-1 with TRBJ2-2; 8 bases agree with TRBD2. Per the germline V gene, CDR1 is MGHRA and CDR2 is YSYEKL. The CDR3 covers 18 residues. V lost 0 bases to trimming and J lost 4 bases; unmatched junction nucleotides: 10.

In DNA, the CDR3 is TGTGCCAGCAGTCCCCACCGACTAGCGGGAGGGCCCAGCTACGAGCAGTACTTC. Protein sequence: CASSPHRLAGGPSYEQYF. The chain links TRBV27 to TRBJ2-7, with 14 bases lining up with TRBD2. This CDR3 is 18 amino acids long. Per the germline V gene, CDR1 is MNHEY and CDR2 is SMNVEV (reference sequence). The V and J ends lost 5 bases and 3 bases, in that order; junction bases with no gene match: 12.

The chain couples TRBV15 to TRBJ2-4; TRBD2 is a possible D gene (5 bases). The V end was cut by 1 base, the J end by 1 base, with 11 bases between. The CDR3 runs to 16 residues. Germline CDR1 is LNHNV and CDR2 is YYDKDF (reference sequence). Here the CDR3 reads CATSRARWRAKNIQYF. DNA of the CDR3: TGTGCCACCAGCAGAGCCAGGTGGAGGGCCAAAAACATTCAGTACTTC.

This chain uses TRBV28 with TRBJ2-3; unclear D gene. V gave up 3 bases and J gave up 0 bases, with 16 bases separating them. The V gene's germline CDR1 is MDHEN and CDR2 SYDVKM. The length of the CDR3 is 17 residues. CDR3: CASSLPGENRSTDTQYF. In DNA, the CDR3 is TGTGCCAGCAGTTTGCCCGGTGAAAACCGAAGCACAGATACGCAGTATTTT.